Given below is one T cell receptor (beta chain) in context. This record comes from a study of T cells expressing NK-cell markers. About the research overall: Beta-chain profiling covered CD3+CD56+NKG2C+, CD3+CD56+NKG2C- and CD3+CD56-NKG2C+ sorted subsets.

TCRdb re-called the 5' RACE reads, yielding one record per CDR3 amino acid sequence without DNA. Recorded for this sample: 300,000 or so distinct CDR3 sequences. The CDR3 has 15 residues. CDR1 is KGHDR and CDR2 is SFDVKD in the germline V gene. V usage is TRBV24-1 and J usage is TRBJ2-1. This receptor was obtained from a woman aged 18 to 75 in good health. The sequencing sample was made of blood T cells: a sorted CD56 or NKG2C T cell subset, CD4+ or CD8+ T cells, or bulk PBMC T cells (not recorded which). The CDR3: CATSDVGASYNEQFF.